Sequencing of this TCR beta chain was carried out in a study of beta chain features in type 1 diabetes (dated by TCRdb to the late 2010s). Concerning the study at large: Mean age, gender distribution, total cell number and subset yield did not differ between patients and healthy donors. A total of some 100,000,000 sorted cells were examined across all samples, and the number of cells per subset was strongly correlated with RNA yield. Regulatory and stem cell-like memory subsets were obtained from only 8 patients and about eight healthy donors, while naive and central memory subsets were obtained from all 30 or so donors. The study compared the TCRB repertoires of sorted circulating CD4+ T cell subsets in recently diagnosed type 1 diabetes patients with those in matched healthy donors. General findings and caveats noted by the study authors: Naive, central memory and regulatory TCRB repertoires appeared more similar among patients than among healthy donors. A moderate but significant shortening of TCRB CDR3 length was observed in type 1 diabetes patients in all four CD4+ subsets. HLA sub-analyses involved small numbers of individuals, so any influence of HLA type on TCRB rearrangement remained unresolved. Patients with type 1 diabetes made fewer insertions and deleted more nucleotides at VDJ recombination sites, implying thymic rearrangement abnormalities. Shorter templates might be favored by PCR, yet because patient and control samples were amplified and corrected together, any such skew would affect both groups equally. Because cDNA rather than genomic DNA was sequenced, highly expressing activated cells could have been over-represented, although no difference in activation and CD3 levels was found between groups.

The entire amount of isolated RNA was reverse transcribed using the High Capacity cDNA Reverse Transcription Kit, so the sequenced TCRB transcripts were expressed ones. Deep immunoSEQ sequencing was performed on naive, central memory and regulatory T cell samples, with an average of roughly 3.3 million total reads per sample. Sorted cells were lysed in RLT buffer, and RNA was extracted using DNase-treated RNeasy Micro or Mini kits according to cell number. To prevent cross-contamination, each cell subset was processed individually, whereas patient and healthy donor samples were processed jointly. The immunoSEQ multiplex PCR was used to amplify TCRB sequences from cDNA, yielding 87-bp fragments that span the CDR3 region. Sequencing of the amplicons was performed on the Illumina HiSeq platform. On the study's bioinformatics: Synthetic template baselines were used to correct PCR bias computationally, reads within Hamming distance 2 were collapsed, and singletons that could not be merged were discarded. By aligning reads against IMGT, V, D and J genes, CDR3 length, and insertions or deletions at six rearrangement sites were assigned. Within each subset, clonotype counts were normalized to sorted cell number, after which true diversity and Gini coefficients were computed with the tcR R package. Repertoire sharing was quantified using the overlap coefficient calculated on TCRB nucleotide sequences. As a proxy for the pre-selection repertoire, out-of-frame TCRB sequences from naive cells were analyzed. What TCRdb holds here is the immuneACCESS table cut down to in-frame rearrangements. Part of the clones is not present; checked against another copy, under half of the missing clones reflect an unresolved V gene, and the others are unexplained. The V and J calls and clone size are taken from that table; D and trimming were inferred from the DNA. The sample includes 600,000 or so clones, with around an eighth observed a single time. Roughly 0.11% of the sample goes to the ten largest clones.

From its cysteine to its phenylalanine, the CDR3 spans 17 amino acids. Only the CDR3 part of the read is kept: 51 bases, read in frame from the first base. V loses 5 bases, J loses 3 bases, and the germline ends lie 20 bases apart. CDR1 is given as SGHNT and CDR2 as YENEEA, both from the germline V gene. From each donor, a single peripheral blood sample of approximately 110 mL on average was drawn into heparinised tubes. A BD FACSAria II was used to sort naive, central memory, regulatory and stem cell-like memory CD4+ T cells with a panel that included CD45RO, CCR7, CD25, CD127, CD95 and CD27. Every sorted population had a purity above 98%. PBMCs were isolated immediately by Lymphoprep density gradient centrifugation and stained directly without culture. So that batch effects would be minimized, each experiment stained and sorted samples in pairs, pairing one healthy donor with one patient. This clone has just a few counts. There is no known antigen for this receptor. Base qualities are missing; no much larger clone stands one base away.

The sample comprised naive CD4+ T cells from blood. The sample's cell subset or site, from its label and the paper: true naive CD4+ T cells. Here the chain combines TRBV11-3 and TRBJ2-1, with a tentative D gene TRBD2 over 6 matching bases. The receptor was derived from a young man with type 1 diabetes. CDR3 reads: CASSRQHGGGIYNEQFF. The base sequence is TGTGCCAGCAGCCGCCAACACGGTGGGGGGATCTACAATGAGCAGTTCTTC.